These 19 T cell receptor beta chains were sequenced from one sample in a study of T cell responses to AZD1222 COVID-19 vaccine. Generated by immunoSEQ multiplex PCR, the TCRdb table keeps only in-frame clones and is missing some. The sample lists approximately 140,000 clones; roughly 90% were seen once. The sequences come from peripheral blood, collected on day 0 of AZD1222 vaccination. The receptors come from an adult in good health.

This clone appeared a few times. The rearrangement links TRBV6-5 to TRBJ1-1; maybe TRBD1 (5 bases). The length of the CDR3 is 15 residues. V shed 4 bases and J shed 1 base, with 13 bases lying between them. Looked up from germline, CDR1 is MNHEY and CDR2 is SVGAGI. The CDR3 nucleotides are TGTGCCAGCAGTTCATCGGGACGTCGGAACACTGAAGCTTTCTTT. It translates to CASSSSGRRNTEAFF.

The V and J genes are TRBV11-3 and TRBJ2-3; the D gene is possibly TRBD1 (5 bases). This CDR3 spans 12 amino acids. Germline assignment: CDR1 SGHNT and CDR2 YENEEA. Trimming cost V 1 base and J 10 bases, with 9 bases left between them. The CDR3 region has the DNA TGTGCCAGCAGCTTAGGACAGCGTGCGCAGTATTTT. Residues: CASSLGQRAQYF. Based on the CDR3 plus reference TRBV11-3 and TRBJ2-3, the full variable domain is EAGVVQSPRYKIIEKKQPVAFWCNPISGHNTLYWYLQNLGQGPELLIRYENEEAVDDSQLPKDRFSAERLKGVDSTLKIQPAELGDSAVYLCASSLGQRAQYFGPGTRLTVL.

The chain is built from TRBV19 and TRBJ2-7; 7 nucleotides align to TRBD1. Germline-derived CDR1 and CDR2 are LNHDA and SQIVND (reference sequence). This CDR3 is 15 amino acids long. V was clipped by 2 bases and J by 2 bases; unmatched bases: 6. The CDR3: CASSIRTGLPYEQYF. The CDR3 coding sequence is TGTGCCAGTAGTATAAGGACAGGTCTCCCCTACGAGCAGTACTTC.

This chain links TRBV5-1 with TRBJ2-1; D possibly corresponds to TRBD2 (6 bases). The germline CDR1 and CDR2 sequences are SGHRS and YFSETQ. V lost 4 bases and J 9 bases, leaving 20 bases between the germline ends. The CDR3 is 15 amino acids. The CDR3 sequence: CASSANSGTGGEQFF. The CDR3 DNA reads as TGCGCCAGCAGCGCGAATAGCGGAACCGGTGGTGAGCAGTTCTTC.

The chain is built from TRBV7-2 and TRBJ1-4, with TRBD1 matching over 8 bases. Germline lookup yields CDR1 SGHTA and CDR2 FQGNSA. The V and J ends lost 0 bases and 11 bases, in that order; junction bases with no gene match: 2. The CDR3 runs to 13 residues. CDR3 amino acids: CASSLAGTGKLFF. CDR3 DNA: TGTGCCAGCAGCTTAGCTGGGACAGGTAAACTGTTTTTT.

The gene calls are TRBV2 and TRBJ2-2; 9 bases align to TRBD1. This CDR3 spans 15 amino acids. Germline CDR1 is SNHLY and CDR2 is FYNNEI. V gave up 6 bases and J gave up 7 bases; unmatched junction bases: 9. CDR3 loop: CASRRRDRVGGELFF. The CDR3 nucleotides are TGTGCCAGCAGACGCCGGGACAGGGTAGGCGGGGAGCTGTTTTTT. Together with reference TRBV2 and TRBJ2-2, the CDR3 gives the full variable domain: EPEVTQTPSHQVTQMGQEVILRCVPISNHLYFYWYRQILGQKVEFLVSFYNNEISEKSEIFDDQFSVERPDGSNFTLKIRSTKLEDSAMYFCASRRRDRVGGELFFGEGSRLTVL.

The chain couples TRBV15 to TRBJ2-3; D is possibly TRBD1 or TRBD2 (5 bases each). The CDR3 contains 18 residues. Germline V gives CDR1 LNHNV, CDR2 YYDKDF (reference sequence). V was shortened by 0 bases and J by 0 bases, with 16 bases between the two germline ends. The CDR3 region is CATSRERGTRTSTDTQYF. As DNA, the CDR3 is TGTGCCACCAGCAGAGAAAGGGGAACGAGGACTAGCACAGATACGCAGTATTTT.

The chain joins TRBV30 to TRBJ1-6; TRBD1 is a possible D gene (6 bases). Germline CDR1 reads GTSNPN; CDR2 reads SVGIG (reference sequence). Deletions cut 2 bases from V and 7 bases from J, with 9 bases between. The CDR3 extends over 13 amino acids. CDR3 region: CAWSRQGNSPLHF. The CDR3 bases are TGTGCCTGGAGTCGGCAGGGGAATTCACCCCTCCACTTT.

V usage is TRBV6-5 and J usage is TRBJ1-1; 8 bases align to TRBD1. Germline CDR1 and CDR2: MNHEY and SVGAGI. V shed 7 bases, J shed 1 base, and the junction held 8 bases outside the gene matches. The CDR3 length is 15 residues. For the CDR3, the DNA is TGTGCCAGCACACCAGGGGGCGGCGGGAACACTGAAGCTTTCTTT. Translating gives CASTPGGGGNTEAFF.

Only one count was recorded for this clone. The V call is TRBV19, the J call TRBJ1-2; 9 bases fit TRBD1. The V and J ends lost 1 base and 6 bases, in that order; junction bases with no gene match: 12. The germline V gene encodes CDR1 LNHDA and CDR2 SQIVND (reference sequence). The CDR3 sequence is 17 residues long. As DNA, the CDR3 is TGTGCCAGTAGTATAGTTACAGGGGGCGCGATGTCTCATGGCTACACCTTC. The encoded protein is CASSIVTGGAMSHGYTF.

The chain combines TRBV2 with TRBJ2-1, with 9 nucleotides matching TRBD2. The CDR3 sequence is 18 residues long. Per germline, CDR1 SNHLY and CDR2 FYNNEI. Germline trimming cut 4 bases from V and 3 bases from J; bases unmatched to any gene: 13. The CDR3 reads CASSGGCCSGSLYNEQFF. CDR3 nucleotides: TGTGCCAGCAGTGGGGGGTGTTGTAGCGGGAGCCTCTACAATGAGCAGTTCTTC.

The chain links TRBV5-6 to TRBJ1-1; D is undetermined. CDR3 size: 12 residues. Trimming took 2 bases from V and 3 from J, leaving 5 bases between them. Germline lookup yields CDR1 SGHDT and CDR2 YYEEEE. The CDR3 here is CASSFGYTEAFF. As DNA, the CDR3 is TGTGCCAGCAGCTTCGGATACACTGAAGCTTTCTTT.

With regard to this clone: Additional DNA sequences in this sample encode the identical CDR3. The V gene is TRBV5-4, the J gene TRBJ2-7, with D hard to call. The CDR3 runs 14 residues. Germline CDR1 SGHNT, CDR2 YYREEE (reference sequence). V gave up 2 bases and J gave up 0 bases, with 9 bases separating them. CDR3 in amino acids: CASSLGLASYEQYF. The DNA for the CDR3 is TGTGCCAGCAGCTTAGGGCTTGCCTCCTACGAGCAGTACTTC.

The gene calls are TRBV2 and TRBJ1-4; no clear D gene. Trimming cost V 5 bases and J 13 bases, with 14 bases left between them. CDR1 and CDR2 (germline): SNHLY, FYNNEI. This CDR3 comprises 12 residues. This CDR3 is CASSRTITGLFF. Here the CDR3 DNA reads TGTGCCAGCAGTCGCACGATAACGGGACTGTTTTTT.

The chain couples TRBV20-1 to TRBJ2-7, with D unresolved. This CDR3 is built from 11 residues. CDR1 and CDR2 (germline): DFQATT, SNEGSKA (reference sequence). Trimming removed 2 bases at V and 7 bases at J, with 9 bases between. The CDR3 DNA follows: TGCAGTGCTAGAAGAAAGCTAGAGCAGTACTTC. It encodes CSARRKLEQYF.

The rearrangement joins TRBV18 to TRBJ2-1; 9 bases line up with TRBD2. With V trimmed by 0 bases and J by 4 bases, 4 bases remained unmatched. Germline V gene sequence: CDR1 KGHSH, CDR2 LQKENI. This CDR3 spans 16 amino acids. The CDR3 nucleotides are TGTGCCAGCTCACCACCGATTAGCGGGAGTTACAATGAGCAGTTCTTC. It translates to CASSPPISGSYNEQFF.

This chain links TRBV6-5 with TRBJ1-1; weak D call: TRBD1 (6 bases). The CDR3 covers 15 residues. Germline CDR1 MNHEY, CDR2 SVGAGI. Deletions cut 0 bases from V and 1 base from J, with 9 bases between. Here the CDR3 reads CASSYSTGANTEAFF. The CDR3 region has the DNA TGTGCCAGCAGTTACTCGACAGGAGCGAACACTGAAGCTTTCTTT.

A remark on this clone: This may be a read error: a much more frequent sequence differs by one nucleotide. V gene TRBV12-3 or TRBV12-4 combines with J gene TRBJ1-2; D is ambiguous. The CDR3 has 12 residues. Trimming cost V 4 bases and J 4 bases, with 7 bases left between them. For the CDR3, the DNA is TGTGCCAGCAGTTCGGACCTCTATGGCTACACCTTC. Its translation: CASSSDLYGYTF.

This clone appeared a single time. This rearrangement joins TRBV2 to TRBJ2-7; D may match TRBD1 or TRBD2 (5 bases each). V dropped 6 bases and J dropped 3 bases, with 15 bases sitting between them. The germline V gene has CDR1 SNHLY and CDR2 FYNNEI. The length of the CDR3 is 14 residues. The CDR3 DNA is TGTGCCAGCAGGGGTGGGGGTACTGTCTACGAGCAGTACTTC. Translation: CASRGGGTVYEQYF.